The next 11 T cell receptor beta chains were all read from a single sample in a study of post-analysis software for immune sequencing data (dated by TCRdb to about 2015). What the work shows at the level of the full study, not this receptor alone: Four to six TRBV segments, including TRBV5-6, TRBV5-1 and TRBV20-1, were significantly more frequent in patients than controls.

Preparation of the library involved PCR. The sequencing machine was an Illumina HiSeq 2500. To reduce PCR and sequencing biases, unique molecular identifiers were built into the TCR beta cDNA libraries. Using fastp at Q25 and MiXCR, TCRdb reprocessed the public reads and kept productive beta chains. Each record represents a unique CDR3 protein, reported with the most common genes and DNA among its rows. The sample yields a few hundred thousand distinct CDR3 sequences; approximately 42% were counted once. Of the sample, less than 10% falls within the top ten clones. Their cognate antigens are unknown. Sample: blood. These receptors came from a girl aged 2-10 years with multiple sclerosis.

The V call is TRBV5-1, the J call TRBJ2-3; D tentatively fits TRBD1 or TRBD2 (5 bases each). Looked up from germline, CDR1 is SGHRS and CDR2 is YFSETQ. V was trimmed by 0 bases and J by 6 bases, leaving 11 bases between them. The CDR3 sequence is 14 residues long. As DNA, the CDR3 is TGCGCCAGCAGCTTGGAAGGGGAGTGGGATACGCAGTATTTT. This sequence encodes CASSLEGEWDTQYF. The variable domain in full, with the rest retrieved from reference TRBV5-1 and TRBJ2-3, is KAGVTQTPRYLIKTRGQQVTLSCSPISGHRSVSWYQQTPGQGLQFLFEYFSETQRNKGNFPGRFSGRQFSNSRSEMNVSTLELGDSALYLCASSLEGEWDTQYFGPGTRLTVL.

In regard to this clonotype: The final CDR3 position lacks the conserved phenylalanine or tryptophan, pointing to a likely read error. V and J are TRBV28 and TRBJ2-5; 8 bases are shared with TRBD1. With the DNA end fitting TRBJ2-7 better, the J assignment may be wrong. Germline V CDR1 and CDR2: MDHEN, SYDVKM. This CDR3 has 14 residues. Here the CDR3 DNA reads TGTGCCAGCAGTCCGGGACAGGTCTCCTACGAGCAGTACTGC. This encodes CASSPGQVSYEQYC.

The J gene is TRBJ2-1, the V gene TRBV18; 8 positions match TRBD2. This CDR3 is 20 amino acids long. V was clipped by 0 bases and J by 0 bases; unmatched bases: 13. CDR1 is KGHSH and CDR2 is LQKENI in the germline V gene. This CDR3 reads CASSPPRLAGGINSYNEQFF. CDR3 nucleotide sequence: TGTGCCAGCTCACCACCGAGGCTAGCGGGCGGCATCAACTCCTACAATGAGCAGTTCTTC.

The chain employs TRBV20-1 and TRBJ1-6; 8 bases align to TRBD1. Germline V gene lookup returns CDR1 DFQATT and CDR2 SNEGSKA (reference sequence). The CDR3 sequence is 19 residues long. Trimming cost V 6 bases and J 8 bases; bases outside gene matches: 24. The CDR3 loop reads CSALSLKPGQAVRDSPLHF. In DNA, the CDR3 is TGCAGTGCACTGAGCTTAAAACCGGGACAGGCTGTGAGGGATTCACCCCTCCACTTT.

The V gene is TRBV28, the J gene TRBJ1-2; tentative D call: TRBD1 (5 bases). This CDR3 contains 13 residues. Germline-derived CDR1 and CDR2 are MDHEN and SYDVKM. The V and J ends lost 7 bases and 4 bases respectively, with 13 bases between them. CDR3 DNA sequence: TGTGCCAGCAAGTCGGGGCAGTCCTATGGCTACACCTTC. Protein product: CASKSGQSYGYTF.

This clonotype was seen a handful of times. The chain carries TRBV18 and TRBJ2-4; 8 nucleotides line up with TRBD1. The germline V gene encodes CDR1 KGHSH and CDR2 LQKENI. Trimming at V came to 5 bases and at J to 4 bases, leaving 4 bases not matched to a gene. The CDR3 consists of 14 residues. This CDR3 reads CASSWTGSKNIQYF. The CDR3 nucleotides read TGTGCCAGCTCATGGACAGGGTCGAAAAACATTCAGTACTTC.

This rearrangement joins TRBV20-1 to TRBJ2-3; 10 nucleotides match TRBD2. CDR1 DFQATT and CDR2 SNEGSKA come from the germline V gene (reference sequence). V lost 0 bases, J lost 6 bases, and 15 bases stayed unmatched. The CDR3 contains 18 residues. CDR3 loop: CSARDPPGGLAGADTQYF. Here the CDR3 DNA reads TGCAGTGCTAGAGATCCGCCTGGGGGGCTAGCGGGAGCGGATACGCAGTATTTT.

The rearrangement uses TRBV20-1 and TRBJ2-7; D not resolved. The CDR3 spans 17 residues. In germline, CDR1 is DFQATT, CDR2 SNEGSKA (reference sequence). Trimming removed 0 bases at V and 5 bases at J, with 23 bases between. CDR3 DNA: TGCAGTGCTAGAGATGAGGATGGGATTCCTGTCAGGCACGAGCAGTACTTC. It codes for CSARDEDGIPVRHEQYF.

Concerning this clonotype itself: Relative to the germline gene, one junction end is altered; a read error may explain this. The gene calls are TRBV20-1 and TRBJ2-1; tentatively, D is TRBD1 (5 bases). Germline assignment: CDR1 DFQATT and CDR2 SNEGSKA (reference sequence). CDR3 length: 17 amino acids. CDR3 in DNA: TGTAGTGCTAGAGATCAGGGCTCACGAATCAACTACAATGAGCAGTTCTTC. It codes for CSARDQGSRINYNEQFF.

The CDR3 DNA is TGTGCCAGCAGCGTTAACAGGCAAGAGACCCAGTACTTC. It is translated as CASSVNRQETQYF. V is TRBV7-2 and J is TRBJ2-5; D is possibly TRBD1 (5 bases). The CDR3 is 13 amino acids. Per the germline V gene, CDR1 is SGHTA and CDR2 is FQGNSA. The germline V and J ends were trimmed by 5 bases and 2 bases, with 9 bases remaining between them.

Regarding this clonotype: One junction end does not reproduce the germline sequence, and a read error may be involved. The chain joins TRBV6-2 or TRBV6-3 to TRBJ1-5; D gene ambiguous. There are 15 residues in the CDR3. Germline lookup yields CDR1 MNHEY and CDR2 SVGEGT. The CDR3 loop reads CASSYSGMVNLPQHF. The CDR3 DNA is TGTGCCAGCAGTTACTCGGGGATGGTCAATCTGCCCCAGCATTTT.